This TCR beta chain appears in the sequencing data of a study of blood T cell repertoires in COVID-19. Study processing details: Counts of nucleated cells, estimated from reference gene primer amplification, were obtained. Sequenced by immunoSEQ multiplex PCR; TCRdb stores in-frame clones only, minus some. The DNA was the basis for D and trimming; V, J and clone size are from that table. The sample has roughly 99,000 clones; approximately 88% are singletons. Germline assignment: CDR1 LGHDT and CDR2 YNNKEL (reference sequence). CDR3 length: 14 amino acids. V lost 5 bases and J lost 15; bases outside the gene matches: 10.

Sequencing was done on a sample of peripheral blood. The source is a human donor in a cohort sampled during active COVID-19. This chain uses TRBV3-1 (or the pseudogene TRBV3-2) with TRBJ2-4, with 13 positions matching TRBD2. The CDR3 coding sequence is TGTGCCAGCAGCTCCGGGACTAGCGGGATAGGACGGTACTTC. Translated: CASSSGTSGIGRYF.